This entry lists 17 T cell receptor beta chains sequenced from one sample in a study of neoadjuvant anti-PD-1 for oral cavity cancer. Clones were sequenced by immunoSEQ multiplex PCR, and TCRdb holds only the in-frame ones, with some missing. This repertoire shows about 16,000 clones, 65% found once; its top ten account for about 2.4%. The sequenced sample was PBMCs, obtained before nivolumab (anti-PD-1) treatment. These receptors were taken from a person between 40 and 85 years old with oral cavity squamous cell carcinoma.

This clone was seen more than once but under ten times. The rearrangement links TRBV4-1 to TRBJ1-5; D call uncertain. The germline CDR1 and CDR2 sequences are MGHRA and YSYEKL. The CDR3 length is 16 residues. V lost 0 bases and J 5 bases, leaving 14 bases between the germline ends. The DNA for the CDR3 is TGCGCCAGCAGCCAAGAAGGGTCGAGGGTCGATCAGCCCCAGCATTTT. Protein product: CASSQEGSRVDQPQHF.

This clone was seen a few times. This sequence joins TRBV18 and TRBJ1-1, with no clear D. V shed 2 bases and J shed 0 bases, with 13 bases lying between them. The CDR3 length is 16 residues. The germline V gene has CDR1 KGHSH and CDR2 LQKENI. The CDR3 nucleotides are TGTGCCAGCTCACCAGCCGGTGGGCACCTGAACACTGAAGCTTTCTTT. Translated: CASSPAGGHLNTEAFF. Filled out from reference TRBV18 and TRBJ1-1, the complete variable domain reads NAGVMQNPRHLVRRRGQEARLRCSPMKGHSHVYWYRQLPEEGLKFMVYLQKENIIDESGMPKERFSAEFPKEGPSILRIQQVVRGDSAAYFCASSPAGGHLNTEAFFGQGTRLTVV.

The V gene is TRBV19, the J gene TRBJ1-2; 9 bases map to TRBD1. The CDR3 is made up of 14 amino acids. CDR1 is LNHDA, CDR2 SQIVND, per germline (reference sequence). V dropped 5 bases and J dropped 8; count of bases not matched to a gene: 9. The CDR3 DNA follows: TGTGCCAGTAGTCCCACGGGACAGGGTTTCGGCTACACCTTC. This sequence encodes CASSPTGQGFGYTF.

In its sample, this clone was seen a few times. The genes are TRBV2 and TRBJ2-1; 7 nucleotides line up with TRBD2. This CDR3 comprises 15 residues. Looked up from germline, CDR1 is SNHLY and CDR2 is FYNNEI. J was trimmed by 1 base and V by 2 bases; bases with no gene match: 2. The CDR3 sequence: CASSESGTSYNEQFF. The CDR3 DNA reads TGTGCCAGCAGTGAAAGCGGGACGTCCTACAATGAGCAGTTCTTC.

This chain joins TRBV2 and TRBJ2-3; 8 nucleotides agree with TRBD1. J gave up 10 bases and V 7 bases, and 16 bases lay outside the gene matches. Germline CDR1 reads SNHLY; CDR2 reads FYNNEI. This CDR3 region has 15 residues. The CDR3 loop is CASTPGQVVPDAQYF. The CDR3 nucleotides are TGTGCCAGCACTCCGGGACAGGTAGTCCCTGATGCGCAGTATTTT.

CDR3 coding DNA: TGTGCCAGCAGTTTTACAGGGGGCGCATGGTACGAGCAGTACTTC. Translated: CASSFTGGAWYEQYF. The chain carries TRBV5-6 and TRBJ2-7, with 9 bases aligning to TRBD1. The length of the CDR3 is 15 residues. V gave up 5 bases and J gave up 4 bases; unmatched junction bases: 10. Germline V gives CDR1 SGHDT, CDR2 YYEEEE.

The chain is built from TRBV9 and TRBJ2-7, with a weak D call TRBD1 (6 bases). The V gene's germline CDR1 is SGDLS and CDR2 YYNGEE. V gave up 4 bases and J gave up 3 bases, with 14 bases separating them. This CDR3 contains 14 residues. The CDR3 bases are TGTGCCAGCAGCTACGCCCCACAGGGCTACGAGCAGTACTTC. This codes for CASSYAPQGYEQYF.

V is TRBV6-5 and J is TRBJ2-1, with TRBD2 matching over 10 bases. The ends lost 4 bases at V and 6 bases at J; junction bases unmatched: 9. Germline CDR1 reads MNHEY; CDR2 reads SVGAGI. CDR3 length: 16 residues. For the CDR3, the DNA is TGTGCCAGCAGTTCGGAGCGGGAGGGCCGTGGCAATGAGCAGTTCTTC. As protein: CASSSEREGRGNEQFF.

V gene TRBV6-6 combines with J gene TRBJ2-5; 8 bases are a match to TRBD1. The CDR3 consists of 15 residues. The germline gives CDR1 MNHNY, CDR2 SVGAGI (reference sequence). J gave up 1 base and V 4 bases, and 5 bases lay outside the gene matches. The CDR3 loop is CASSSWTGLQETQYF. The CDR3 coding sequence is TGTGCCAGCAGTTCCTGGACAGGGCTCCAAGAGACCCAGTACTTC.

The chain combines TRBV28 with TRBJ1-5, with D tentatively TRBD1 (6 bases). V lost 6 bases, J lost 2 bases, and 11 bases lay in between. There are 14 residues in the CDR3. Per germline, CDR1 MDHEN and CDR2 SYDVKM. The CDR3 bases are TGTGCCAGCAGGGGGGGCTTGGGCAATCAGCCCCAGCATTTT. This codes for CASRGGLGNQPQHF.

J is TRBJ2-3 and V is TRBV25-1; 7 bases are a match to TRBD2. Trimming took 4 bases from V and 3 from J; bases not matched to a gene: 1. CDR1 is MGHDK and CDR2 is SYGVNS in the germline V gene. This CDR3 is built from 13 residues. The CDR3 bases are TGTGCCAGCAGTGTTAGCGGGACAGATACGCAGTATTTT. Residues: CASSVSGTDTQYF.

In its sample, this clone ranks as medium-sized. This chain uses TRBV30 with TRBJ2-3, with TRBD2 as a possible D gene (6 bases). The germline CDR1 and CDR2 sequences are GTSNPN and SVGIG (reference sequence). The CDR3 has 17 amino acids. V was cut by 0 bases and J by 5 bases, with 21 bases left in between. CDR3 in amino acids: CAWSVNGRAGGGDTQYF. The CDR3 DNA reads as TGTGCCTGGAGTGTAAACGGGAGAGCTGGGGGTGGAGATACGCAGTATTTT.

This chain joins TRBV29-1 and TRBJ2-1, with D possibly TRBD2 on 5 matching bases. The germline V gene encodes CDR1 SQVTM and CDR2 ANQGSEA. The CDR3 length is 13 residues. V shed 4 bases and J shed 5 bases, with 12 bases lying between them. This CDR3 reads CSVGRTGDNEQFF. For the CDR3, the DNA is TGCAGCGTTGGGAGGACGGGCGACAATGAGCAGTTCTTC.

The CDR3 nucleotides read TGCGCCAGCAGCTTGGTGTTAGGGGCTCCCGGGGAGCTGTTTTTT. This gives the protein CASSLVLGAPGELFF. The chain uses TRBV5-1 and TRBJ2-2, with D possibly being TRBD1 (5 bases). Germline CDR1 and CDR2: SGHRS and YFSETQ. The CDR3 sequence is 15 residues long. Trimming stripped 0 bases from V and 6 bases from J, with 12 bases between.

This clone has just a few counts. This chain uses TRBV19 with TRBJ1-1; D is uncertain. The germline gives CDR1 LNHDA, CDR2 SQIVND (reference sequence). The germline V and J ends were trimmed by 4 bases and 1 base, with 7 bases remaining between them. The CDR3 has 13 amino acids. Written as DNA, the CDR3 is TGTGCCAGTAGTACATACACGAACACTGAAGCTTTCTTT. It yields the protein CASSTYTNTEAFF.

The CDR3 coding sequence is TGTGCCACCAGCAGAGATTTCAGAGGGCAGCGGGGTGAAAAACTGTTTTTT. This gives the protein CATSRDFRGQRGEKLFF. The rearrangement links TRBV15 to TRBJ1-4; D not certain. Germline V lookup: CDR1 LNHNV, CDR2 YYDKDF (reference sequence). The CDR3 runs to 17 residues. V was cut by 0 bases and J by 7 bases, with 18 bases left in between.

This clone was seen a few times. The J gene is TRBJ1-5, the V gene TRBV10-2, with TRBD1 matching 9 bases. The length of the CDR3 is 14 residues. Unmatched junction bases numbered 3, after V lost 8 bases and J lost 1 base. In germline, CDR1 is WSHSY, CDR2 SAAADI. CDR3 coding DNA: TGCGCCAGCCAGGGACAGGGAAGCAATCAGCCCCAGCATTTT. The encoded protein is CASQGQGSNQPQHF.